This TCR beta chain emerged from a study of T cell responses to AZD1222 COVID-19 vaccine. Using immunoSEQ multiplex PCR, the repertoire was profiled, and TCRdb retains in-frame clones only, with some absent. This sample has around 170,000 clones, with 85% to 95% found just once. The CDR3 is 17 residues long. Germline lookup yields CDR1 SGHDN and CDR2 FVKESK. V lost 4 bases, J lost 3 bases, and 10 bases stayed unmatched. This clonotype was sampled from an adult who received the AZD1222 COVID-19 vaccine. The genes are TRBV14 and TRBJ1-3, with 9 bases fitting TRBD1. Sequenced here: peripheral blood, sampled 28 days after the second AZD1222 dose. CDR3 loop: CASSRRTGQGVGNTIYF. The CDR3, as DNA: TGTGCCAGCAGCCGGCGGACGGGACAGGGAGTTGGAAACACCATATATTTT.